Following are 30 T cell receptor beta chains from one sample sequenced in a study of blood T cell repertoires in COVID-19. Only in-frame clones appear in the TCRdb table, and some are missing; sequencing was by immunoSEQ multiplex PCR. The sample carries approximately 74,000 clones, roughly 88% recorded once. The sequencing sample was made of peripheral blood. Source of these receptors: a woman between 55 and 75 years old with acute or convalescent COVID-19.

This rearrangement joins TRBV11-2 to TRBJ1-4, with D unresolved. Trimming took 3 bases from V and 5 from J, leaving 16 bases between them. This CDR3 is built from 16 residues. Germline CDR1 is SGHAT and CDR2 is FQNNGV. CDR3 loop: CASSFGVNLSNEKLFF. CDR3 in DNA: TGTGCCAGCAGCTTTGGAGTAAATTTATCAAATGAAAAACTGTTTTTT.

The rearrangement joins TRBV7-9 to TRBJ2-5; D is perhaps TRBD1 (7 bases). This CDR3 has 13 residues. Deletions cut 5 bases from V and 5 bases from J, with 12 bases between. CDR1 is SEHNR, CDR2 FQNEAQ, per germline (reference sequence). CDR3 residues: CASSPPGGETQYF. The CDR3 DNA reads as TGTGCCAGCAGCCCCCCAGGGGGGGAGACCCAGTACTTC.

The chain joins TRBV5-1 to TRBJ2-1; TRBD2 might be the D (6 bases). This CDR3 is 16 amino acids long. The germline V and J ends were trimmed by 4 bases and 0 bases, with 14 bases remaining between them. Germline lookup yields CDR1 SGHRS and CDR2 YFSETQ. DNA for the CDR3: TGCGCCAGCAGCCTGGGACTTTTCAACTCCTACAATGAGCAGTTCTTC. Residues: CASSLGLFNSYNEQFF.

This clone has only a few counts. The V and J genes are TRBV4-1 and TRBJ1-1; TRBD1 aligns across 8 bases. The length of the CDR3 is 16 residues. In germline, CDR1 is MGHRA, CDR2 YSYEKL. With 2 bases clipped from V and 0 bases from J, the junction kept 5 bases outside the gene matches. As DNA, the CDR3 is TGCGCCAGCAGCCAATGGACAGGGCCTATGAACACTGAAGCTTTCTTT. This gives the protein CASSQWTGPMNTEAFF.

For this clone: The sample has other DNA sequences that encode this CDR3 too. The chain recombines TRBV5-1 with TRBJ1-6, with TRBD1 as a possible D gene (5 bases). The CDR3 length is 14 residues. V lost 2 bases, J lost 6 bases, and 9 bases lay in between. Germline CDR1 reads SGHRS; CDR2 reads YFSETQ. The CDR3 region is CASSLDQGNSPLHF. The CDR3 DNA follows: TGCGCCAGCAGCTTAGATCAGGGTAATTCACCCCTCCACTTT.

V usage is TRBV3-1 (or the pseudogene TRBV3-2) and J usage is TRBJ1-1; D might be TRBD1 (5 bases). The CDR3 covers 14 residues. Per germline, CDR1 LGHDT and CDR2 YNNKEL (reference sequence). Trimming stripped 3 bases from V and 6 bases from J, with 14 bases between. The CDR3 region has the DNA TGTGCCAGCAGCCAGGGGGACTGGGACCCTGAAGCTTTCTTT. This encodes CASSQGDWDPEAFF.

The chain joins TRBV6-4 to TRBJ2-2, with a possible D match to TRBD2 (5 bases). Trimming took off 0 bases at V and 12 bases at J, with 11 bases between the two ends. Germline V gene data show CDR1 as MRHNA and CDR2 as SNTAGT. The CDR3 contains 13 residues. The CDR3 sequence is CASSDSNTGKLFF. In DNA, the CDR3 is TGTGCCAGCAGTGACTCGAACACGGGAAAGCTGTTTTTT.

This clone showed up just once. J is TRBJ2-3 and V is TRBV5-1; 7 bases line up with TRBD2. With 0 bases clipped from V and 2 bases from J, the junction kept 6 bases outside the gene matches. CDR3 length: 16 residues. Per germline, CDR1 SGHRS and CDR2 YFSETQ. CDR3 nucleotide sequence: TGCGCCAGCAGCTTGGAGGTGCGGGAGCTCACAGATACGCAGTATTTT. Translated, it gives CASSLEVRELTDTQYF.

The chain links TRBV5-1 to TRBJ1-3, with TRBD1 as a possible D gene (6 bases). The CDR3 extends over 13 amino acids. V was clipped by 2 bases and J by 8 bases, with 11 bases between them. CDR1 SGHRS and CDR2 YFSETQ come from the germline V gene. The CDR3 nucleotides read TGCGCCAGCAGCTTCGGGGGGCTTGACACCATATATTTT. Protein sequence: CASSFGGLDTIYF.

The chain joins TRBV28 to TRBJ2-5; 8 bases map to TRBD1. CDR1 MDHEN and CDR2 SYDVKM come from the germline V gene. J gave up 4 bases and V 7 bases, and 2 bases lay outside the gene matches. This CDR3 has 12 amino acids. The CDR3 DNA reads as TGTGCCAGCACAACAGGGGGAGAGACCCAGTACTTC. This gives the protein CASTTGGETQYF.

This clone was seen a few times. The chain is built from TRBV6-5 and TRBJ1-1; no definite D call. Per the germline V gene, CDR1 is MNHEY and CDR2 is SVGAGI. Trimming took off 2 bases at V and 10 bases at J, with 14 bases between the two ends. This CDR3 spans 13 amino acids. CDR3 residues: CASSYRDTPIAFF. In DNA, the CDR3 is TGTGCCAGCAGTTACAGAGACACCCCGATAGCTTTCTTT.

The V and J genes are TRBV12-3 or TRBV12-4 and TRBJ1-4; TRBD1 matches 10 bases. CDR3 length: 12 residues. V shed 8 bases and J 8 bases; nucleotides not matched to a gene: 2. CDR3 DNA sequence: TGTGCCAGCGGGACAGGGGACGAAAAACTGTTTTTT. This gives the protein CASGTGDEKLFF.

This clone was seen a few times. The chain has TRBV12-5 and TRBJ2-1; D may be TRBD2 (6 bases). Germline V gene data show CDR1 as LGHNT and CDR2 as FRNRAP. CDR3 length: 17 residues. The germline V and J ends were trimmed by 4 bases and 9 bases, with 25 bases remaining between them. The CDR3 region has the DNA TGTGCTAGTGGTTCGGGCGAAGGACTATGGGGCAGGAGTGAGCAGTTCTTC. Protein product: CASGSGEGLWGRSEQFF.

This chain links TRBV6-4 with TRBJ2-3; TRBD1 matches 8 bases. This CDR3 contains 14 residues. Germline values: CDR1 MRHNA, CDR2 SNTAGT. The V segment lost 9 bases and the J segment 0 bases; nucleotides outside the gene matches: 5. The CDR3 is CARHGQGSTDTQYF. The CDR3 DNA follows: TGTGCCAGACATGGACAGGGAAGCACAGATACGCAGTATTTT.

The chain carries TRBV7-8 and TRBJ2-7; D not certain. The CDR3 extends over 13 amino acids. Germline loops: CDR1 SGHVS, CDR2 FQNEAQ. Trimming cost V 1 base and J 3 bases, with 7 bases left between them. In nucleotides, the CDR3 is TGTGCCAGCAGCTTAGAACTTCTCTACGAGCAGTACGTC. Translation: CASSLELLYEQYV.

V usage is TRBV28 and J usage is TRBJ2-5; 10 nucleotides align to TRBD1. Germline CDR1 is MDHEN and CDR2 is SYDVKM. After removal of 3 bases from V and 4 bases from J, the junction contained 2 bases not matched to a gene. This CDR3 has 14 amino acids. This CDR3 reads CASSLGQGRETQYF. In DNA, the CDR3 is TGTGCCAGCAGTTTGGGACAGGGGAGAGAGACCCAGTACTTC.

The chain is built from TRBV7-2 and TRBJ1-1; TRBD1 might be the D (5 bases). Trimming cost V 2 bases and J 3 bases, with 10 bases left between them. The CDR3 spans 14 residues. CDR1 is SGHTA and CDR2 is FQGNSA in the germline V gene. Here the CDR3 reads CASSLLRADTEAFF. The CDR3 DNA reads TGTGCCAGCAGCTTACTCAGGGCAGACACTGAAGCTTTCTTT.

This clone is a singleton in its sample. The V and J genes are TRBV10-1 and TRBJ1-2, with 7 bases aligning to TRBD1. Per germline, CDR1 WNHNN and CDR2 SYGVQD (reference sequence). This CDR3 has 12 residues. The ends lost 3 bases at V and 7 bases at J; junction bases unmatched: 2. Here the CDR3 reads CASSDTGAGYTF. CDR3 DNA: TGCGCCAGCAGTGACACAGGGGCTGGCTACACCTTC.

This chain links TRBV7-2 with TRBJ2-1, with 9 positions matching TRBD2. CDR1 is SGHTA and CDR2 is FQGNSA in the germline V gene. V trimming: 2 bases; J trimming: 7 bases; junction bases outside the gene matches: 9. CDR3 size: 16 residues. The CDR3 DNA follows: TGTGCCAGCAGCTTATTGCCTAGCGGGGCGAAAAATGAGCAGTTCTTC. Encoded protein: CASSLLPSGAKNEQFF.

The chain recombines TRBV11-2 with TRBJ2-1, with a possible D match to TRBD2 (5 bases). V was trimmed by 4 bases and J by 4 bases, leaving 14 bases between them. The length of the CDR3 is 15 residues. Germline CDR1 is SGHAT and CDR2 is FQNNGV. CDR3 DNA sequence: TGTGCCAGCAGCTCGCTCACGGGGAGATACAATGAGCAGTTCTTC. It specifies CASSSLTGRYNEQFF.

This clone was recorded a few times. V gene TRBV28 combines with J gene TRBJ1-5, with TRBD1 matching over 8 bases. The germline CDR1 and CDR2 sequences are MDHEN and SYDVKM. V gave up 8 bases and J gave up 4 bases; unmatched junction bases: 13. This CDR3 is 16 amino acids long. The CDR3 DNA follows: TGTGCCAGCGTGAGGACAGGGTTGTCGAGGAATCAGCCCCAGCATTTT. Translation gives CASVRTGLSRNQPQHF.

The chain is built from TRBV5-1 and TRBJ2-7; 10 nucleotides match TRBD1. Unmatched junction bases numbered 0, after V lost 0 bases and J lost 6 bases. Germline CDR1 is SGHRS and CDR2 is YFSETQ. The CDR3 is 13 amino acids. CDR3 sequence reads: CASSLGTGGEQYV. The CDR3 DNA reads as TGCGCCAGCAGCTTGGGGACAGGGGGCGAGCAGTACGTC.

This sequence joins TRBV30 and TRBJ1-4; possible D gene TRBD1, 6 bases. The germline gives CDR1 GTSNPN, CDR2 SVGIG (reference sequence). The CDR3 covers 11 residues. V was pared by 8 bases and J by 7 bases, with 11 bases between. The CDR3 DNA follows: TGTGCCCAGGGCAGGGGTGAAAAACTGTTTTTT. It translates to CAQGRGEKLFF.

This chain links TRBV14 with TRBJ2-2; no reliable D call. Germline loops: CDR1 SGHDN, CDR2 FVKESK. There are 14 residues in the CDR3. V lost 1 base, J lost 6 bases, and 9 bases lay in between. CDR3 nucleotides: TGTGCCAGCAGCCAAGCGATTGAGGCCGGGGAGCTGTTTTTT. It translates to CASSQAIEAGELFF.

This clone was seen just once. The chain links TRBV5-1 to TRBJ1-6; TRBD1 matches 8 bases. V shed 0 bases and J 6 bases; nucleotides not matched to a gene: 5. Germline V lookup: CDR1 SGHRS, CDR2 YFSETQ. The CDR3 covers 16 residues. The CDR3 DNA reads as TGCGCCAGCAGCTTGGAGCCCACAGGGGGTAATTCACCCCTCCACTTT. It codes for CASSLEPTGGNSPLHF. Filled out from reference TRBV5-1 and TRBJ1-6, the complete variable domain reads KAGVTQTPRYLIKTRGQQVTLSCSPISGHRSVSWYQQTPGQGLQFLFEYFSETQRNKGNFPGRFSGRQFSNSRSEMNVSTLELGDSALYLCASSLEPTGGNSPLHFGNGTRLTVT.

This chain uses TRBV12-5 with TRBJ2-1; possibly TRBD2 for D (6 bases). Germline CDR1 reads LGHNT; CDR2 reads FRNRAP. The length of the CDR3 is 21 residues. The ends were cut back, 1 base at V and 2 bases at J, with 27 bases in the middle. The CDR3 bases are TGTGCTAGTGGTTTGGGGACAAGTCGGGGACTGGATGGAGCCGCCTACAATGAGCAGTTCTTC. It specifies CASGLGTSRGLDGAAYNEQFF.

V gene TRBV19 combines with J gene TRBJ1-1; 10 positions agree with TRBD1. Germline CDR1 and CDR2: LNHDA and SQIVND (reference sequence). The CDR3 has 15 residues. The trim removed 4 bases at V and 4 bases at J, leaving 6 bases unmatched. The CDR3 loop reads CASSRQGASVTEAFF. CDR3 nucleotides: TGTGCCAGTAGTAGACAGGGGGCAAGTGTCACTGAAGCTTTCTTT.

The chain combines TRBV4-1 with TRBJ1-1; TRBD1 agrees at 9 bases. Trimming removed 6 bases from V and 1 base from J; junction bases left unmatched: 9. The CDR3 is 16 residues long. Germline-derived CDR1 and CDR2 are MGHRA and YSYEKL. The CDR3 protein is CASRGDRDFRNTEAFF. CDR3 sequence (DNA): TGCGCCAGCAGGGGGGACAGGGATTTTCGGAACACTGAAGCTTTCTTT.

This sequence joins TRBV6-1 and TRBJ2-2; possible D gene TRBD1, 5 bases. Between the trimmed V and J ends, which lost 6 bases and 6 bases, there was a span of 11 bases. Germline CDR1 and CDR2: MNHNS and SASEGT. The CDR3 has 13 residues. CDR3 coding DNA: TGTGCCAGCAGCCTCAGGGTCCCCGGGGAGCTGTTTTTT. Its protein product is CASSLRVPGELFF.

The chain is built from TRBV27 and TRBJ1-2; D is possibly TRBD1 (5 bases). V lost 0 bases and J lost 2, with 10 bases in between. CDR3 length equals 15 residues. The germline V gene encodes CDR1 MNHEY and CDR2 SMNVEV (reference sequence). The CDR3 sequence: CASSLSQGGNYGYTF. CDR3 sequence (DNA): TGTGCCAGCAGTTTATCGCAGGGAGGGAACTATGGCTACACCTTC.